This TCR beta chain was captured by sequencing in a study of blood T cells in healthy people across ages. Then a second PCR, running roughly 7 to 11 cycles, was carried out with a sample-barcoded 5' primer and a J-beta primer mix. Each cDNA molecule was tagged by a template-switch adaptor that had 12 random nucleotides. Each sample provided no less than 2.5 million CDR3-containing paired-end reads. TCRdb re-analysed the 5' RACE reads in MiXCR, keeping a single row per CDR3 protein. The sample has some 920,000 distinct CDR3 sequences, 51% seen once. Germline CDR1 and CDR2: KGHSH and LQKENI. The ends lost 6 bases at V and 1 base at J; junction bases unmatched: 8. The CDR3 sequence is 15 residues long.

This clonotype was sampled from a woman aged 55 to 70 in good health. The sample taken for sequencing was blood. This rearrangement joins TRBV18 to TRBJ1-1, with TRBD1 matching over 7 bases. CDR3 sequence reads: CASSSPTGKNTEAFF. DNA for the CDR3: TGTGCCAGCTCCTCCCCGACAGGGAAGAACACTGAAGCTTTCTTT.